What follows are 7 T cell receptor beta chains derived from one specimen sequenced in a study of graft-versus-host responses after intestinal transplantation. Clones were sequenced by immunoSEQ multiplex PCR, and TCRdb holds only the in-frame ones, with some missing. The repertoire holds about 39,000 clones, with 93% as singletons. Their target antigens are unknown. The sample in question was unstimulated CD8+ T cells sorted from spleen or lymph node cells, obtained before transplant. Source of these receptors: a human donor who was the organ donor for an intestinal transplant.

In this sample, this clone turned up a few times. The chain joins TRBV4-1 to TRBJ2-5; a weak D match, TRBD1 (7 bases). With 0 bases removed from V and 2 bases from J, the gap between germline ends came to 10 bases. The CDR3 has 15 amino acids. Germline CDR1 and CDR2: MGHRA and YSYEKL. As DNA, the CDR3 is TGCGCCAGCAGCCAAGAGGCGGGACAGCAAGAGACCCAGTACTTC. It is translated as CASSQEAGQQETQYF.

This chain connects TRBV19 to TRBJ1-1; the D gene is possibly TRBD1 (6 bases). The CDR3 has 14 amino acids. The germline V gene encodes CDR1 LNHDA and CDR2 SQIVND (reference sequence). Trimming cost V 6 bases and J 1 base, with 12 bases left between them. The CDR3 sequence: CASSPQGRNTEAFF. DNA for the CDR3: TGTGCCAGTAGCCCCCAGGGGCGGAACACTGAAGCTTTCTTT.

This rearrangement joins TRBV18 to TRBJ1-4; D might be TRBD1 (5 bases). Germline V gene lookup returns CDR1 KGHSH and CDR2 LQKENI. With 3 bases removed from V and 8 bases from J, the gap between germline ends came to 13 bases. This CDR3 has 14 amino acids. The CDR3: CASSPRGRGEKLFF. In nucleotides, the CDR3 is TGTGCCAGCTCACCGAGGGGACGCGGGGAAAAACTGTTTTTT. The whole variable domain, filled in from reference TRBV18 and TRBJ1-4, reads NAGVMQNPRHLVRRRGQEARLRCSPMKGHSHVYWYRQLPEEGLKFMVYLQKENIIDESGMPKERFSAEFPKEGPSILRIQQVVRGDSAAYFCASSPRGRGEKLFFGSGTQLSVL.

The chain has TRBV27 and TRBJ2-1, with 11 bases lining up with TRBD2. From germline, CDR1 is MNHEY and CDR2 SMNVEV (reference sequence). The CDR3 runs to 14 residues. With V trimmed by 2 bases and J by 6 bases, 0 bases remained unmatched. The CDR3 spells CASSLLAGGNEQFF. CDR3 DNA: TGTGCCAGCAGTTTACTAGCGGGAGGCAATGAGCAGTTCTTC.

The chain links TRBV9 to TRBJ2-7; 7 bases are a match to TRBD1. The CDR3 contains 13 residues. Trimming removed 5 bases from V and 3 bases from J; junction bases left unmatched: 5. Germline lookup yields CDR1 SGDLS and CDR2 YYNGEE. This CDR3 is CASSSGQLYEQYF. The CDR3 bases are TGTGCCAGCAGTTCGGGACAGCTCTACGAGCAGTACTTC.

The table lists this clone with a count of one. V usage is TRBV27 and J usage is TRBJ2-7; 9 positions match TRBD2. CDR3 length: 13 residues. V shed 8 bases and J 2 bases; nucleotides not matched to a gene: 4. Germline V lookup: CDR1 MNHEY, CDR2 SMNVEV (reference sequence). The CDR3 loop is CASRRLAAYEQYF. The DNA for the CDR3 is TGTGCCAGCCGTCGACTAGCGGCCTACGAGCAGTACTTC.

The chain couples TRBV7-3 to TRBJ2-2; D is unclear. The CDR3 is 13 amino acids. Trimming stripped 1 base from V and 5 bases from J, with 5 bases between. Germline loops: CDR1 SGHTA, CDR2 FQGTGA. CDR3 bases: TGTGCCAGCAGCTTAATCGGAACCGGGGAGCTGTTTTTT. It is translated as CASSLIGTGELFF.